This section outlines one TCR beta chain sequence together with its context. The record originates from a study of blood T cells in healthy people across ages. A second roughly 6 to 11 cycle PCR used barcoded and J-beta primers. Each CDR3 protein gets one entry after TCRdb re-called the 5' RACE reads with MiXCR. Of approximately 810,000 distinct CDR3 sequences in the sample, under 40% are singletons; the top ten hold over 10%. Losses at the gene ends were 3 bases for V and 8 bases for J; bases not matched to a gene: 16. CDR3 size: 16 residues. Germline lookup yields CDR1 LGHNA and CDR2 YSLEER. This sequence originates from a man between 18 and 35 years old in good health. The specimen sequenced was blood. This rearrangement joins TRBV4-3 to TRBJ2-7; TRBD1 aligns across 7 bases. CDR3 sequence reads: CASSQQEQGPARKQYF. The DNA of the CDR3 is TGCGCCAGCAGCCAGCAGGAACAGGGGCCCGCCCGTAAGCAGTACTTC.